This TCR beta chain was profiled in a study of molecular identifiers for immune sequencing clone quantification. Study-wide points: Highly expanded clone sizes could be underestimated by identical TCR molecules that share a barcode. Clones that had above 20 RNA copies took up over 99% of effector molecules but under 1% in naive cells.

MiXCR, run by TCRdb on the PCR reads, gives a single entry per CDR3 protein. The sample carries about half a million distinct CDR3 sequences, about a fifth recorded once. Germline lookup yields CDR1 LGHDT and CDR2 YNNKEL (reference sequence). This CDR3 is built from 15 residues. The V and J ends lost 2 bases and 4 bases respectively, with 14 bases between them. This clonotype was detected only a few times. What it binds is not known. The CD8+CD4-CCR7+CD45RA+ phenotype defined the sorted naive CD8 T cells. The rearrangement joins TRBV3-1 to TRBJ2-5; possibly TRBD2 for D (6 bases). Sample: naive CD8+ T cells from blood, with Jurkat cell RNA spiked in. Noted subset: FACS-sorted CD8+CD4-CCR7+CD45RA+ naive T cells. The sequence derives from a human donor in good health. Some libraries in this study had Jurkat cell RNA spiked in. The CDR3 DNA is TGTGCCAGCAGCCAACAGGGACTCAATTCAGAGACCCAGTACTTC. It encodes CASSQQGLNSETQYF.